This T cell receptor beta chain was retrieved from a study of T cell clones after liver transplantation. Turning to this clone: As yet, its antigen is unknown.

Assay: immunoSEQ multiplex PCR; the TCRdb copy retains only in-frame clones and omits some. The sample yields approximately 6,100 clones, approximately 81% seen once. Regarding the study as a whole: Graft donor-reactive T cells may have migrated into the graft rather than being deleted.

The V gene lost 6 bases and the J gene lost 5 bases, with 20 bases spanning the gap. CDR3 size: 16 residues. The V gene's germline CDR1 is SEHNR and CDR2 FQNEAQ (reference sequence). This TCR came from a human donor who received a liver transplant. The material sequenced was CD8+ T cells from blood, taken before liver transplant. The V call is TRBV7-9, the J call TRBJ2-1; weak D call: TRBD2 (5 bases). The CDR3: CASSLTVARVHNEQFF. The CDR3 DNA reads TGTGCCAGCAGTCTTACGGTAGCGCGGGTCCACAATGAGCAGTTCTTC.